Included here is one TCR beta chain sequence, with context. The sample is drawn from a study of a mutant IDH1 vaccine in newly diagnosed glioma. V was pared by 6 bases and J by 4 bases, with 12 bases of the junction left unmatched. The CDR3 runs 16 residues. Germline assignment: CDR1 SGHVS and CDR2 FQNEAQ. Regarding time point: baseline, week 1 (first vaccination visit). Treatment given: pre-vaccination baseline after standard-of-care therapy. Clones were sequenced by immunoSEQ multiplex PCR, and TCRdb holds only the in-frame ones, with some missing. The data hold around 15,000 clones, with around 89% observed a single time.

The TCR was taken from a woman aged 40 to 55 with glioma. Some clones in this sample may be carry-over from other donors' samples. V gene TRBV7-8 combines with J gene TRBJ1-2; 9 bases map to TRBD1. The sample was PBMCs, taken from a glioma patient treated with radiotherapy, temozolomide or both. CDR3 in amino acids: CASSLTGGLSAYGYTF. CDR3 nucleotide sequence: TGTGCCAGCAGTCTTACAGGGGGCCTTAGTGCCTATGGCTACACCTTC.